The 30 T cell receptor beta chains below were found in one sample sequenced in a study of shared T cell receptors in the human thymus. TCRdb keeps only in-frame clones here, not all; method: immunoSEQ multiplex PCR. The data contain 600,000 or so clones, more than 75% of them singletons. The same sample was also used in a study of human thymus T cells.

What was sequenced was thymocytes. These receptors originate from a boy under two years old with a congenital heart defect.

The gene calls are TRBV7-9 and TRBJ1-2; D perhaps matches TRBD1 (6 bases). The CDR3 sequence is 14 residues long. Germline CDR1 is SEHNR and CDR2 is FQNEAQ (reference sequence). V gave up 4 bases and J gave up 1 base, with 10 bases separating them. This chain's CDR3 is CASSSGTHNYGYTF. The CDR3 DNA reads as TGTGCCAGCAGCTCCGGGACACATAACTATGGCTACACCTTC.

The J gene is TRBJ1-1, the V gene TRBV5-8, with a tentative D call TRBD1 (6 bases). Germline lookup yields CDR1 SGHTS and CDR2 YDEGEE. The CDR3 sequence is 15 residues long. Trimming removed 3 bases at V and 0 bases at J, with 12 bases between. CDR3 nucleotide sequence: TGTGCCAGCAGCTACCGACAGGACTTGAACACTGAAGCTTTCTTT. Its translation is CASSYRQDLNTEAFF.

The genes are TRBV6-1 and TRBJ2-3; 10 positions agree with TRBD2. CDR1 MNHNS and CDR2 SASEGT come from the germline V gene. The CDR3 has 17 amino acids. Trimming took 2 bases from V and 1 from J; bases not matched to a gene: 6. The chain's CDR3 is CASSECTSGEGTDTQYF. CDR3 DNA: TGTGCCAGCAGTGAATGTACTAGCGGGGAGGGCACAGATACGCAGTATTTT.

V usage is TRBV5-1 and J usage is TRBJ1-5, with TRBD1 as a possible D gene (5 bases). This CDR3 has 15 amino acids. Germline V lookup: CDR1 SGHRS, CDR2 YFSETQ. Trimming took 0 bases from V and 4 from J, leaving 11 bases between them. CDR3 bases: TGCGCCAGCAGCTTGGAGCCAGGGCTAAATCAGCCCCAGCATTTT. This gives the protein CASSLEPGLNQPQHF. The whole variable domain, remainder taken from reference TRBV5-1 and TRBJ1-5, is KAGVTQTPRYLIKTRGQQVTLSCSPISGHRSVSWYQQTPGQGLQFLFEYFSETQRNKGNFPGRFSGRQFSNSRSEMNVSTLELGDSALYLCASSLEPGLNQPQHFGDGTRLSIL.

V is TRBV5-1 and J is TRBJ2-7; tentatively, D is TRBD2 (5 bases). The V end lost 4 bases, the J end lost 5 bases, and 13 bases lay between the germline ends. Germline V gene data show CDR1 as SGHRS and CDR2 as YFSETQ. The CDR3 has 13 residues. Written as DNA, the CDR3 is TGCGCCAGCAGCCCAGGCGGAGGTCACGAGCAGTACTTC. It yields the protein CASSPGGGHEQYF.

Only a few counts were recorded for this clone. DNA of the CDR3: TGTGCCAGCAGCCAAGGGGAGGATGAAAAACTGTTTTTT. Its protein product is CASSQGEDEKLFF. The V call is TRBV14, the J call TRBJ1-4; unclear D gene. In germline, CDR1 is SGHDN, CDR2 FVKESK. The CDR3 length is 13 residues. The germline V and J ends were trimmed by 1 base and 6 bases, with 6 bases remaining between them. The full variable domain, completed using reference TRBV14 and TRBJ1-4, is EAGVTQFPSHSVIEKGQTVTLRCDPISGHDNLYWYRRVMGKEIKFLLHFVKESKQDESGMPNNRFLAERTGGTYSTLKVQPAELEDSGVYFCASSQGEDEKLFFGSGTQLSVL.

J is TRBJ2-5 and V is TRBV30, with TRBD2 matching over 8 bases. The germline CDR1 and CDR2 sequences are GTSNPN and SVGIG (reference sequence). Trimming removed 5 bases from V and 7 bases from J; junction bases left unmatched: 9. This CDR3 spans 13 amino acids. CDR3 DNA: TGTGCCTGGGGGTACGGGACTAGGATGACCCAGTACTTC. The encoded protein is CAWGYGTRMTQYF.

The rearrangement uses TRBV7-2 and TRBJ1-2, with D possibly being TRBD1 (5 bases). The CDR3 has 15 residues. Germline CDR1 SGHTA, CDR2 FQGNSA. The germline V and J ends were trimmed by 1 base and 8 bases, with 17 bases remaining between them. DNA of the CDR3: TGTGCCAGCAGCTTAGTCTTTTGGGGGGAGGAAGGCTACACCTTC. Translated: CASSLVFWGEEGYTF.

The DNA for the CDR3 is TGCGCCAGCAGCCAACGTGTGGAGGAGACCCAGTACTTC. The encoded protein is CASSQRVEETQYF. The chain combines TRBV4-1 with TRBJ2-5; D uncertain. Germline CDR1 is MGHRA and CDR2 is YSYEKL. CDR3 length: 13 amino acids. V was cut by 2 bases and J by 5 bases, with 9 bases left in between.

V is TRBV5-8 and J is TRBJ1-3; TRBD1 might be the D (5 bases). Germline-derived CDR1 and CDR2 are SGHTS and YDEGEE. V gave up 7 bases and J gave up 0 bases, with 14 bases separating them. CDR3 length: 15 residues. The CDR3 loop is CASAIKGRSGNTIYF. The CDR3 nucleotides are TGTGCCAGCGCCATTAAGGGGCGCTCTGGAAACACCATATATTTT.

The V call is TRBV7-2, the J call TRBJ1-1; D might be TRBD1 (5 bases). The CDR3 has 13 residues. With 5 bases removed from V and 4 bases from J, the gap between germline ends came to 11 bases. The germline V gene has CDR1 SGHTA and CDR2 FQGNSA. CDR3 in amino acids: CASSPHQGTEAFF. In DNA, the CDR3 is TGTGCCAGCAGCCCGCATCAGGGCACTGAAGCTTTCTTT.

V gene TRBV7-8 combines with J gene TRBJ2-7; tentative D call: TRBD1 (5 bases). The CDR3 extends over 18 amino acids. Per germline, CDR1 SGHVS and CDR2 FQNEAQ. The V gene lost 5 bases and the J gene lost 1 base, with 24 bases spanning the gap. DNA for the CDR3: TGTGCCAGCAGCCTTAGCCCCTACGACAGATACACATCCTACGAGCAGTACTTC. Residues: CASSLSPYDRYTSYEQYF.

The rearrangement uses TRBV7-9 and TRBJ2-3; 10 nucleotides match TRBD1. The CDR3 loop spans 16 amino acids. The germline V gene encodes CDR1 SEHNR and CDR2 FQNEAQ (reference sequence). Trimming took 5 bases from V and 5 from J; bases not matched to a gene: 10. DNA of the CDR3: TGTGCCAGCAGCAAACTAAGGACAGGGGGGTTAGATACGCAGTATTTT. Translation gives CASSKLRTGGLDTQYF.

This clone showed up just once. This chain uses TRBV5-8 with TRBJ2-7, with 11 nucleotides matching TRBD1. V shed 3 bases and J 2 bases; nucleotides not matched to a gene: 4. The CDR3 runs to 15 residues. The germline V gene has CDR1 SGHTS and CDR2 YDEGEE. The CDR3 DNA follows: TGTGCCAGCAGCTCGGGACAGGGGGTCACCTACGAGCAGTACTTC. It encodes CASSSGQGVTYEQYF.

The chain is built from TRBV5-1 and TRBJ2-7; 10 bases match TRBD2. Germline V gene sequence: CDR1 SGHRS, CDR2 YFSETQ. The V segment lost 3 bases and the J segment 4 bases; nucleotides outside the gene matches: 31. CDR3 length: 23 amino acids. The CDR3 loop is CASSSGAQGAGASGSAFTYEQYF. For the CDR3, the DNA is TGCGCCAGCAGCTCGGGGGCCCAGGGGGCAGGGGCTAGCGGGAGCGCCTTCACATACGAGCAGTACTTC.

V gene TRBV6-5 combines with J gene TRBJ2-7, with D perhaps TRBD2 (5 bases). Trimming stripped 4 bases from V and 6 bases from J, with 13 bases between. The CDR3 spans 13 residues. Germline V gene data show CDR1 as MNHEY and CDR2 as SVGAGI. CDR3 loop: CASSSRGKGEQYF. CDR3 coding DNA: TGTGCCAGCAGTTCACGGGGAAAGGGCGAGCAGTACTTC.

The chain has TRBV6-1 and TRBJ2-7; 9 positions agree with TRBD1. Losses at the gene ends were 0 bases for V and 2 bases for J; bases not matched to a gene: 5. Germline CDR1 and CDR2: MNHNS and SASEGT. CDR3 size: 16 residues. The CDR3: CASSEANGQGTYEQYF. CDR3 DNA: TGTGCCAGCAGTGAAGCGAATGGACAGGGGACCTACGAGCAGTACTTC.

CDR3 coding DNA: TGCGCCAGCAGCCCCGGCCTAGCGGGGGGGGTTCGCACAGATACGCAGTATTTT. Encoded protein: CASSPGLAGGVRTDTQYF. The chain carries TRBV4-1 and TRBJ2-3; 12 bases fit TRBD2. Germline V gene data show CDR1 as MGHRA and CDR2 as YSYEKL. This CDR3 is 18 amino acids long. With V trimmed by 4 bases and J by 1 base, 9 bases remained unmatched.

The J gene is TRBJ2-7, the V gene TRBV7-8; 9 nucleotides match TRBD1. Germline CDR1 is SGHVS and CDR2 is FQNEAQ. The CDR3 is 15 residues long. V shed 0 bases and J 6 bases; nucleotides not matched to a gene: 6. The CDR3 here is CASSLARGQGLEQYF. For the CDR3, the DNA is TGTGCCAGCAGCTTAGCGCGTGGACAGGGGCTCGAGCAGTACTTC. The variable domain in full, completed from reference TRBV7-8 and TRBJ2-7, reads GAGVSQSPRYKVAKRGQDVALRCDPISGHVSLFWYQQALGQGPEFLTYFQNEAQLDKSGLPSDRFFAERPEGSVSTLKIQRTQQEDSAVYLCASSLARGQGLEQYFGPGTRLTVT.

The gene calls are TRBV5-6 and TRBJ1-5; D possibly corresponds to TRBD1 (5 bases). Trimming left V 2 bases short and J 6 bases short, with 12 bases between. From germline, CDR1 is SGHDT and CDR2 YYEEEE. The CDR3 extends over 14 amino acids. The DNA for the CDR3 is TGTGCCAGCAGCTTATCAGGGTTGCGTCAGCCCCAGCATTTT. Its protein product is CASSLSGLRQPQHF.

The genes are TRBV14 and TRBJ1-4; D unclear. Germline V gene data show CDR1 as SGHDN and CDR2 as FVKESK. This CDR3 comprises 16 residues. Trimming cost V 1 base and J 3 bases, with 12 bases left between them. CDR3 nucleotides: TGTGCCAGCAGCCAAGTATCGGGGATATCTAATGAAAAACTGTTTTTT. This translates into CASSQVSGISNEKLFF.

About this clone: An end of the junction does not agree with germline; a read error may underlie this. The CDR3 loop is CASRYYGYTF. CDR3 coding DNA: TGTGCCAGCAGGTACTACGGCTACACCTTC. V is TRBV6-1 and J is TRBJ1-2; D is unclear. Germline lookup yields CDR1 MNHNS and CDR2 SASEGT. The CDR3 contains 10 residues.

V and J are TRBV7-8 and TRBJ2-7; 9 positions agree with TRBD1. Germline lookup yields CDR1 SGHVS and CDR2 FQNEAQ. The CDR3 loop spans 15 amino acids. The junction had 5 bases not matched to a gene; V was cut back by 5 bases and J by 0 bases. CDR3 sequence: CASSPRDRASYEQYF. The DNA of the CDR3 is TGTGCCAGCAGCCCCCGGGACAGGGCCTCCTACGAGCAGTACTTC.

Notes on this clone: In the same sample, other DNA sequences code for this CDR3. The chain carries TRBV4-1 and TRBJ1-6, with 7 bases matching TRBD1. Germline CDR1 MGHRA, CDR2 YSYEKL. This CDR3 region has 17 residues. The ends lost 1 base at V and 3 bases at J; junction bases unmatched: 6. The CDR3 is CASSQVRQGIYNSPLHF. In DNA, the CDR3 is TGCGCCAGCAGCCAAGTGAGACAGGGCATCTATAATTCACCCCTCCACTTT.

V and J are TRBV6-5 and TRBJ2-6; weak D call: TRBD2 (5 bases). V gave up 0 bases and J gave up 1 base, with 7 bases separating them. This CDR3 has 16 residues. The germline V gene encodes CDR1 MNHEY and CDR2 SVGAGI. This CDR3 is CASSYSRVSGANVLTF. The CDR3 DNA is TGTGCCAGCAGTTACTCGAGGGTATCTGGGGCCAACGTCCTGACTTTC.

This rearrangement joins TRBV7-8 to TRBJ2-1; a weak D match, TRBD1 (5 bases). This CDR3 is 14 amino acids long. Trimming cost V 2 bases and J 5 bases, with 10 bases left between them. Germline values: CDR1 SGHVS, CDR2 FQNEAQ. The CDR3 DNA follows: TGTGCCAGCAGCTTAAGTGACAGCAACAATGAGCAGTTCTTC. This translates into CASSLSDSNNEQFF.

This clone was observed a few times. This chain joins TRBV21-1 and TRBJ1-1; no DNA check was done on the table's D call, TRBD1. TRBV21-1 is given as a pseudogene. The CDR3 has 13 residues. CDR3 in amino acids: CASSDRQGPEAFF. CDR3 coding DNA: TGTGCCAGCAGCGACCGACAGGGTCCTGAAGCTTTCTTT.

J is TRBJ1-4 and V is TRBV19, with no clear D. The germline V and J ends were trimmed by 5 bases and 4 bases, with 20 bases remaining between them. The CDR3 totals 17 residues. In germline, CDR1 is LNHDA, CDR2 SQIVND (reference sequence). In DNA form, the CDR3 reads TGTGCCAGTAGTCCTAGGCCCAAGATGGAATTTAATGAAAAACTGTTTTTT. Residues: CASSPRPKMEFNEKLFF.

V and J are TRBV28 and TRBJ1-1, with D perhaps matching TRBD1 (6 bases). The CDR3 has 13 residues. The germline V and J ends were trimmed by 5 bases and 8 bases, with 15 bases remaining between them. Germline V lookup: CDR1 MDHEN, CDR2 SYDVKM. The CDR3 is CASSAPQGAEAFF. In DNA form, the CDR3 reads TGTGCCAGCAGTGCCCCACAGGGTGCCGAAGCTTTCTTT.

This clone was detected a few times. The chain carries TRBV18 and TRBJ1-1, with D tentatively TRBD1 (5 bases). The V and J ends lost 0 bases and 0 bases respectively, with 17 bases between them. This CDR3 has 18 residues. Germline CDR1 and CDR2: KGHSH and LQKENI. For the CDR3, the DNA is TGTGCCAGCTCACCACCCGACACGGGGGACGGCATGAACACTGAAGCTTTCTTT. Translation: CASSPPDTGDGMNTEAFF. Using reference TRBV18 and TRBJ1-1 for the parts outside the CDR3, the full variable domain is NAGVMQNPRHLVRRRGQEARLRCSPMKGHSHVYWYRQLPEEGLKFMVYLQKENIIDESGMPKERFSAEFPKEGPSILRIQQVVRGDSAAYFCASSPPDTGDGMNTEAFFGQGTRLTVV.